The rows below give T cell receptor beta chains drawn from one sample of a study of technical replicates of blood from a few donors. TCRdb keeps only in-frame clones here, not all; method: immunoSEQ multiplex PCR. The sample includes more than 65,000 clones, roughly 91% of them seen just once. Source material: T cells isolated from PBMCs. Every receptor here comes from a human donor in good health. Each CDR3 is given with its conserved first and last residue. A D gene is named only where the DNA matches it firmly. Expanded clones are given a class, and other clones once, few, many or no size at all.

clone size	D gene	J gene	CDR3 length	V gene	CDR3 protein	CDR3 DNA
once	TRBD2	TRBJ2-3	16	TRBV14	CASSPGLALHTDTQYF	TGTGCCAGCAGCCCCGGACTAGCGCTCCACACAGATACGCAGTATTTT
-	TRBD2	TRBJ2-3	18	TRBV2	CASPLSASGRVGTDTQYF	TGTGCCAGCCCCTTGTCGGCTAGCGGGAGAGTGGGCACAGATACGCAGTATTTT
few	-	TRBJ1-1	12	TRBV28	CASSGHPPKAFF	TGTGCCAGCAGCGGACATCCCCCGAAAGCTTTCTTT
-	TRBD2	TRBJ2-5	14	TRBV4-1	CASSHRLAGETQYF	TGCGCCAGCAGCCACAGGCTAGCGGGAGAGACCCAGTACTTC
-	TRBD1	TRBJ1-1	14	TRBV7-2	CASSLGQVNTEAFF	TGTGCCAGCAGCCTGGGACAGGTGAACACTGAAGCTTTCTTT
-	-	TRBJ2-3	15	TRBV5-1	CASSLGTFGTDTQYF	TGCGCCAGCAGCTTGGGGACATTCGGCACAGATACGCAGTATTTT
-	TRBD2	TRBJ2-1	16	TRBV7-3	CASSLSGLAGVNEQFF	TGTGCCAGCAGCTTATCGGGACTAGCGGGAGTGAATGAGCAGTTCTTC
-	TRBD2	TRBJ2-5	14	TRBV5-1	CASSPRGGSETQYF	TGCGCCAGCAGCCCCCGGGGGGGATCGGAGACCCAGTACTTC
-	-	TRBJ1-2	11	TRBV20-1	CSAILLKGYTF	TGCAGTGCCATCTTACTGAAGGGCTACACCTTC
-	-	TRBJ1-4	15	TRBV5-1	CASSFFTGYDEKLFF	TGCGCCAGCAGCTTCTTCACAGGGTATGATGAAAAACTGTTTTTT
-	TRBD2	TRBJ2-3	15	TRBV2	CASRLLAGGTDTQYF	TGTGCCAGCAGACTACTAGCGGGTGGTACAGATACGCAGTATTTT
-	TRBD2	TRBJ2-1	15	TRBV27	CASSPRTSSYNEQFF	TGTGCCAGCAGTCCCCGGACTAGCTCCTACAATGAGCAGTTCTTC
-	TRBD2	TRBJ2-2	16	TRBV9	CASSISGRENTGELFF	TGTGCCAGCAGCATAAGCGGGAGGGAGAACACCGGGGAGCTGTTTTTT
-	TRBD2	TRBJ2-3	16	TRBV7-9	CASSLMGLAGGDTQYF	TGTGCCAGCAGCTTAATGGGACTAGCGGGAGGAGATACGCAGTATTTT
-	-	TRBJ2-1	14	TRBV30	CAWSSPNSYNEQFF	TGTGCCTGGAGTAGCCCAAACTCCTACAATGAGCAGTTCTTC
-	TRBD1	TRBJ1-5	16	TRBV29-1	CSVEIAGTGSNQPQHF	TGCAGCGTTGAGATTGCCGGGACAGGGTCAAATCAGCCCCAGCATTTT
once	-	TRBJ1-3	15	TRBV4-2	CASSQVVGSGNTIYF	TGTGCCAGCAGCCAAGTTGTCGGCTCTGGAAACACCATATATTTT
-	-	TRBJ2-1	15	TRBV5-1	CASSLADFGYNEQFF	TGCGCCAGCAGCTTGGCCGACTTTGGCTACAATGAGCAGTTCTTC
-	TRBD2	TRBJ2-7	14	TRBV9	CASSVGLATYEQYF	TGTGCCAGCAGCGTGGGACTAGCAACGTACGAGCAGTACTTC
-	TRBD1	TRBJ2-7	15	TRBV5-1	CASSLDGGQGGEQYF	TGCGCCAGCAGCTTGGATGGAGGACAGGGGGGCGAGCAGTACTTC
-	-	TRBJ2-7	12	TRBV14	CASSPSSYEQYF	TGTGCCAGCAGCCCGAGCTCCTACGAGCAGTACTTC
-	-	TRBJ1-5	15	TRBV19	CASSEGLYSNQPQHF	TGTGCCAGTAGTGAGGGCCTCTATAGCAATCAGCCCCAGCATTTT
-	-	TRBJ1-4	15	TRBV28	CASSFRVGTNEKLFF	TGTGCCAGCAGTTTCCGGGTCGGAACTAATGAAAAACTGTTTTTT
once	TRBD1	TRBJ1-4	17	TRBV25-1	CASSEYRGQGPNEKLFF	TGTGCCAGCAGTGAGTACAGGGGACAGGGCCCTAATGAAAAACTGTTTTTT
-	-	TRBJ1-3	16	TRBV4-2	CASSLTRLRAGNTIYF	TGTGCCAGCAGCCTCACCCGTCTCCGGGCTGGAAACACCATATATTTT
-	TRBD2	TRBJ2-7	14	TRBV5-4	CASSSSGSTHEQYF	TGTGCCAGCAGCTCTAGCGGGAGCACCCACGAGCAGTACTTC
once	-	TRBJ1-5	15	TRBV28	CASSFRGNSNQPQHF	TGTGCCAGCAGTTTTCGGGGGAATAGCAATCAGCCCCAGCATTTT
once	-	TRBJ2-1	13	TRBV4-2	CASSLPYDNEQFF	TGTGCCAGCAGCCTCCCTTATGACAATGAGCAGTTCTTC
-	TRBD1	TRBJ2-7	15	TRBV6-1	CASRTTGQVSYEQYF	TGTGCCAGCAGGACCACGGGACAGGTCTCCTACGAGCAGTACTTC
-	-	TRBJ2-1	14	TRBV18	CASSPGSVYNEQFF	TGTGCCAGCTCACCAGGCAGTGTTTACAATGAGCAGTTCTTC
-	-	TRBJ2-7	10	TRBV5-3	CARQGSRQYF	TGTGCCAGACAGGGGTCGCGGCAGTACTTC
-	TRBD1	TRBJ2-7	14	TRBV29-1	CSVPGTGGKYEQYF	TGCAGCGTGCCCGGGACAGGGGGCAAATACGAGCAGTACTTC
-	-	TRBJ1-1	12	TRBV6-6	CASRAGETEAFF	TGTGCCAGCAGAGCAGGGGAGACTGAAGCTTTCTTT
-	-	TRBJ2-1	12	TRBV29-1	CSVVGGDNEQFF	TGCAGCGTTGTTGGCGGAGACAATGAGCAGTTCTTC
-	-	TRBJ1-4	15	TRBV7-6	CASSLARTREEKLFF	TGTGCCAGCAGCTTAGCAAGAACCCGCGAGGAAAAACTGTTTTTT
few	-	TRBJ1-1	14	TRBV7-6	CASSLYDGGGEAFF	TGTGCCAGCAGCTTATATGATGGGGGCGGTGAAGCTTTCTTT
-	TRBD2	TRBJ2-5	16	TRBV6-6	CASSYSLAGERETQYF	TGTGCCAGCAGTTACTCACTAGCGGGAGAGCGCGAGACCCAGTACTTC
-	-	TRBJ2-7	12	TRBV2	CASRRSFYEQYF	TGTGCCAGCAGGCGCTCATTCTACGAGCAGTACTTC
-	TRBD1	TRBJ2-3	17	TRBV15	CATSILQGAGGTDTQYF	TGTGCCACCAGCATTTTACAGGGGGCCGGGGGCACAGATACGCAGTATTTT
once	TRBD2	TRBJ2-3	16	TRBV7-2	CASSLQLATATDTQYF	TGTGCCAGCAGCTTACAACTAGCGACCGCCACAGATACGCAGTATTTT
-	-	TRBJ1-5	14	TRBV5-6	CASSSGQYNQPQHF	TGTGCCAGCAGCAGCGGACAGTACAATCAGCCCCAGCATTTT
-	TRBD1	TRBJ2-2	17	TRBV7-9	CASSEHGTGDSYGELFF	TGTGCCAGCAGCGAACACGGGACAGGGGATAGTTACGGGGAGCTGTTTTTT
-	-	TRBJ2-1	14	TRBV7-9	CASSHIGLLGEQFF	TGTGCCAGCAGCCATATAGGACTGCTGGGTGAGCAGTTCTTC
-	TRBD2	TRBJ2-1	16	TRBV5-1	CASSLGLAGGHNEQFF	TGCGCCAGCAGCCTGGGACTAGCGGGAGGACACAATGAGCAGTTCTTC
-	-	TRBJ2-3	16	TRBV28	CASSRGQPGFTDTQYF	TGTGCCAGCAGTCGTGGACAACCCGGATTCACAGATACGCAGTATTTT
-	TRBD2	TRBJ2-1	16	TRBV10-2	CASRLAGGPSYNEQFF	TGCGCCAGCAGACTAGCGGGAGGGCCCTCCTACAATGAGCAGTTCTTC